One sample yielded the 26 T cell receptor beta chains listed below, sequenced in a study of control samples from healthy donors and cancer patients. Data came from immunoSEQ multiplex PCR; TCRdb stores just in-frame clones and leaves some out. Of 90,000 to 130,000 clones in the sample, approximately 82% are singletons; the top ten hold 6% to 8%. The sequenced material came from blood. These receptors were collected from a man younger than 30 in good health.

This clone is a singleton in its sample. This chain uses TRBV7-9 with TRBJ1-1; D is unclear. CDR3 length: 13 residues. V was clipped by 5 bases and J by 0 bases, with 7 bases between them. Germline-derived CDR1 and CDR2 are SEHNR and FQNEAQ (reference sequence). The CDR3 region has the DNA TGTGCCAGCAGCGCCCAGATGAACACTGAAGCTTTCTTT. It codes for CASSAQMNTEAFF.

The chain carries TRBV7-4 and TRBJ2-7; 7 bases agree with TRBD1. This CDR3 contains 15 residues. Germline CDR1 SGHVT, CDR2 SQSDAQ. V was pared by 0 bases and J by 4 bases, with 6 bases of the junction left unmatched. CDR3 sequence: CASSLAGTVPYEQYV. CDR3 sequence (DNA): TGTGCCAGCAGCTTAGCCGGGACAGTTCCTTACGAGCAGTACGTC.

The chain combines TRBV7-8 with TRBJ1-1, with D possibly TRBD1 on 6 matching bases. Germline loops: CDR1 SGHVS, CDR2 FQNEAQ. V was clipped by 5 bases and J by 7 bases, with 17 bases between them. The CDR3 consists of 14 residues. For the CDR3, the DNA is TGTGCCAGCAGCCCGGCCGGGACAAGGGGTGAAGCTTTCTTT. It codes for CASSPAGTRGEAFF.

The V and J genes are TRBV19 and TRBJ1-4; D remains unclear. In germline, CDR1 is LNHDA, CDR2 SQIVND (reference sequence). The V end lost 4 bases, the J end lost 3 bases, and 12 bases lay between the germline ends. This CDR3 contains 15 residues. As DNA, the CDR3 is TGTGCCAGTAGTAACGAGGAGGTCGCTAATGAAAAACTGTTTTTT. This sequence encodes CASSNEEVANEKLFF.

The rearrangement links TRBV19 to TRBJ1-1; possible D gene TRBD1, 6 bases. Germline V lookup: CDR1 LNHDA, CDR2 SQIVND (reference sequence). There are 14 residues in the CDR3. The V and J ends lost 4 bases and 3 bases respectively, with 12 bases between them. CDR3 residues: CASSTSTGYTEAFF. The CDR3 region has the DNA TGTGCCAGTAGTACCTCTACAGGGTACACTGAAGCTTTCTTT. Variable domain in full (rest from reference TRBV19 and TRBJ1-1): DGGITQSPKYLFRKEGQNVTLSCEQNLNHDAMYWYRQDPGQGLRLIYYSQIVNDFQKGDIAEGYSVSREKKESFPLTVTSAQKNPTAFYLCASSTSTGYTEAFFGQGTRLTVV.

The V and J genes are TRBV7-9 and TRBJ2-3; D may match TRBD1 or TRBD2 (6 bases each). The CDR3 spans 15 residues. The V and J ends lost 5 bases and 3 bases respectively, with 15 bases between them. CDR1 and CDR2 from the germline V gene are SEHNR and FQNEAQ (reference sequence). In nucleotides, the CDR3 is TGTGCCAGCAGCCACGGGGGCCTGGGTACAGATACGCAGTATTTT. Amino acids: CASSHGGLGTDTQYF.

This clone was seen only once. The chain has TRBV2 and TRBJ1-5; maybe TRBD1 (6 bases). The V end lost 7 bases, the J end lost 1 base, and 14 bases lay between the germline ends. CDR1 is SNHLY, CDR2 FYNNEI, per germline. The CDR3 is 15 amino acids. The CDR3 coding sequence is TGTGCCAGCACCAGACTTGGACAGAGCAATCAGCCCCAGCATTTT. Protein sequence: CASTRLGQSNQPQHF.

CDR3 protein: CASQRAAGANVLTF. The CDR3, as DNA: TGTGCCTCCCAGAGGGCTGCGGGGGCCAACGTCCTGACTTTC. The rearrangement links TRBV27 to TRBJ2-6, with D tentatively TRBD2 (5 bases). Germline CDR1 and CDR2: MNHEY and SMNVEV (reference sequence). Trimming left V 11 bases short and J 4 bases short, with 15 bases between. CDR3 length: 14 residues.

The rearrangement uses TRBV9 and TRBJ1-1, with D uncertain. CDR3 length: 15 amino acids. Trimming took 0 bases from V and 2 from J, leaving 11 bases between them. Germline CDR1 SGDLS, CDR2 YYNGEE. Here the CDR3 reads CASSVDPAANTEAFF. The CDR3 coding sequence is TGTGCCAGCAGCGTAGACCCGGCTGCAAACACTGAAGCTTTCTTT.

This clone was seen once. CDR3 loop: CASSEEGAKGQVYNEQFF. The CDR3 DNA reads TGTGCCAGCAGTGAAGAAGGGGCCAAGGGACAGGTATACAATGAGCAGTTCTTC. V is TRBV25-1 and J is TRBJ2-1; 8 nucleotides align to TRBD1. Germline-derived CDR1 and CDR2 are MGHDK and SYGVNS. Germline trimming cut 2 bases from V and 4 bases from J; bases unmatched to any gene: 13. The CDR3 sequence is 18 residues long.

This clone was picked up a small number of times. The V call is TRBV2, the J call TRBJ2-7, with D tentatively TRBD1 or TRBD2 (7 bases each). The V gene lost 8 bases and the J gene lost 3 bases, with 20 bases spanning the gap. In germline, CDR1 is SNHLY, CDR2 FYNNEI. This CDR3 has 15 amino acids. The CDR3 here is CASARQGGSNYEQYF. The CDR3, as DNA: TGTGCCAGCGCAAGACAGGGAGGGAGCAACTACGAGCAGTACTTC.

In DNA, the CDR3 is TGTGCCAGCAGTTTTGGGACAAACTATGGCTACACCTTC. Amino acid sequence: CASSFGTNYGYTF. The chain joins TRBV27 to TRBJ1-2; D might be TRBD1 (6 bases). Per germline, CDR1 MNHEY and CDR2 SMNVEV (reference sequence). The CDR3 runs to 13 residues. V was trimmed by 3 bases and J by 2 bases, leaving 7 bases between them.

The chain carries TRBV5-4 and TRBJ1-2, with 7 nucleotides matching TRBD1. Trimming at V came to 5 bases and at J to 4 bases, leaving 14 bases not matched to a gene. CDR3 length: 16 residues. Germline V lookup: CDR1 SGHNT, CDR2 YYREEE (reference sequence). The CDR3 here is CASRSRRDSEIYGYTF. The DNA of the CDR3 is TGTGCCAGCAGGAGCAGGCGGGACAGCGAGATCTATGGCTACACCTTC.

J is TRBJ2-3 and V is TRBV28; D perhaps matches TRBD2 (5 bases). The CDR3 loop spans 14 amino acids. CDR1 and CDR2 from the germline V gene are MDHEN and SYDVKM. Trimming pared 3 bases from V and 5 bases from J, leaving 12 bases between. CDR3 sequence: CASSFHPAGDTQYF. CDR3 DNA: TGTGCCAGCAGTTTTCATCCCGCGGGAGATACGCAGTATTTT.

The chain uses TRBV19 and TRBJ2-2; 16 bases align to TRBD2. Losses at the gene ends were 3 bases for V and 6 bases for J; bases not matched to a gene: 4. This CDR3 has 17 residues. Per the germline V gene, CDR1 is LNHDA and CDR2 is SQIVND (reference sequence). In nucleotides, the CDR3 is TGTGCCAGTAGTATTGGGACTAGCGGGGGGGGCGCCGGGGAGCTGTTTTTT. This sequence encodes CASSIGTSGGGAGELFF.

The J gene is TRBJ2-7, the V gene TRBV28, with TRBD2 matching 7 bases. V shed 6 bases and J 3 bases; nucleotides not matched to a gene: 2. There are 12 residues in the CDR3. Looked up from germline, CDR1 is MDHEN and CDR2 is SYDVKM. CDR3 DNA sequence: TGTGCCAGCAGGGGAGGGCGCTACGAGCAGTACTTC. Its translation: CASRGGRYEQYF.

This clone was recorded many times. The V call is TRBV6-5, the J call TRBJ1-1, with 7 bases that match TRBD1. Germline V gene sequence: CDR1 MNHEY, CDR2 SVGAGI. V lost 5 bases to trimming and J lost 4 bases; unmatched junction nucleotides: 7. This CDR3 has 14 residues. This CDR3 reads CASSQGDGATEAFF. The CDR3 DNA sequence: TGTGCCAGCAGTCAGGGGGACGGTGCCACTGAAGCTTTCTTT.

This chain links TRBV4-1 with TRBJ2-2; TRBD1 agrees at 7 bases. The CDR3 sequence is 17 residues long. The V and J ends lost 0 bases and 4 bases, in that order; junction bases with no gene match: 8. The germline gives CDR1 MGHRA, CDR2 YSYEKL. The CDR3 region is CASSQDLDRVTTGELFF. In DNA form, the CDR3 reads TGCGCCAGCAGCCAAGACCTAGACAGGGTAACCACCGGGGAGCTGTTTTTT.

The J gene is TRBJ2-5, the V gene TRBV13, with 8 bases matching TRBD1. The CDR3 is made up of 16 amino acids. Losses at the gene ends were 1 base for V and 2 bases for J; bases not matched to a gene: 6. The germline gives CDR1 PRHDT, CDR2 FYEKMQ (reference sequence). CDR3 nucleotides: TGTGCCAGCAGCTTAGTAACAGGGGGTGGACAAGAGACCCAGTACTTC. It specifies CASSLVTGGGQETQYF. The full variable domain, completed using reference TRBV13 and TRBJ2-5, is AAGVIQSPRHLIKEKRETATLKCYPIPRHDTVYWYQQGPGQDPQFLISFYEKMQSDKGSIPDRFSAQQFSDYHSELNMSSLELGDSALYFCASSLVTGGGQETQYFGPGTRLLVL.

Here the CDR3 DNA reads TGTGCCAGCAGTGAAGCGCTTTGGGGGGGATACGAGCAGTACGTC. It specifies CASSEALWGGYEQYV. The chain couples TRBV6-1 to TRBJ2-7; 7 bases are shared with TRBD2. The CDR3 has 15 amino acids. With 0 bases clipped from V and 4 bases from J, the junction kept 6 bases outside the gene matches. Germline-derived CDR1 and CDR2 are MNHNS and SASEGT.

The chain has TRBV3-1 (or the pseudogene TRBV3-2) and TRBJ1-5, with D hard to call. Trimming pared 0 bases from V and 9 bases from J, leaving 12 bases between. Germline CDR1 and CDR2: LGHDT and YNNKEL (reference sequence). This CDR3 spans 14 amino acids. CDR3 residues: CASSQDFQVPPQHF. The CDR3 DNA reads as TGTGCCAGCAGCCAAGATTTCCAGGTGCCGCCCCAGCATTTT.

The CDR3 sequence: CASGLYRASGLSDTQYF. The DNA for the CDR3 is TGTGCTAGTGGTTTATATAGGGCCTCGGGGCTTAGTGATACGCAGTATTTT. This chain uses TRBV12-5 with TRBJ2-3; the D call may be TRBD1 or TRBD2 (5 bases each). The germline V and J ends were trimmed by 3 bases and 6 bases, with 22 bases remaining between them. Germline V gene data show CDR1 as LGHNT and CDR2 as FRNRAP. The length of the CDR3 is 17 residues.

V gene TRBV7-9 combines with J gene TRBJ2-5; D not certain. Trimming left V 1 base short and J 3 bases short, with 3 bases between. The germline V gene has CDR1 SEHNR and CDR2 FQNEAQ (reference sequence). This CDR3 is built from 12 residues. The CDR3 nucleotides read TGTGCCAGCAGCTTAGAAGAAGAGACCCAGTACTTC. The encoded protein is CASSLEEETQYF.

This clone occurred a few times. The V call is TRBV20-1, the J call TRBJ1-1; 7 positions match TRBD1. The CDR3 extends over 11 amino acids. The germline V gene encodes CDR1 DFQATT and CDR2 SNEGSKA (reference sequence). The CDR3 coding sequence is TGCAGGGCCAGGGGGGGCGGAAAAGCTTTCTTT. Residues: CRARGGGKAFF.

The chain is built from TRBV14 and TRBJ1-2, with 7 bases identical to TRBD1. V trimming: 0 bases; J trimming: 5 bases; junction bases outside the gene matches: 9. CDR3 length: 16 residues. CDR1 SGHDN and CDR2 FVKESK come from the germline V gene. This chain's CDR3 is CASSQDKAGGWYGYTF. The CDR3 nucleotides read TGTGCCAGCAGCCAAGATAAAGCAGGGGGATGGTATGGCTACACCTTC.

This clone has only a few counts. The genes are TRBV12-1 and TRBJ2-7; the D call in the table, TRBD2, was not verified against the DNA. TRBV12-1 is listed as a pseudogene. CDR3 length: 16 amino acids. CDR3 coding DNA: TGTGCCAGCAGCCCGGGGTTGGCGGGGGGAGGCTACGAGCAGTACGTC. Its translation: CASSPGLAGGGYEQYV.